These 11 T cell receptor beta chains were all obtained from the same sample, sequenced in a study of blood T cell repertoires in COVID-19. Sequenced by immunoSEQ multiplex PCR; TCRdb stores in-frame clones only, minus some. The table lists about 400,000 clones, around 90% of them singletons. Sequenced sample: peripheral blood. Receptors were obtained from a man aged 40-55 years with acute or convalescent COVID-19.

J is TRBJ2-1 and V is TRBV4-1, with 15 nucleotides matching TRBD2. Germline V gene lookup returns CDR1 MGHRA and CDR2 YSYEKL. The CDR3 has 15 amino acids. Trimming removed 3 bases from V and 8 bases from J; junction bases left unmatched: 2. The CDR3, as DNA: TGCGCCAGCAGCCAGGGACTAGCGGGAGGCTATGAGCAGTTCTTC. Protein sequence: CASSQGLAGGYEQFF.

This clone was recorded only once. V usage is TRBV30 and J usage is TRBJ1-2; the match to TRBD1 covers 10 bases. V was pared by 3 bases and J by 4 bases, with 5 bases of the junction left unmatched. Germline assignment: CDR1 GTSNPN and CDR2 SVGIG (reference sequence). The CDR3 has 14 residues. This chain's CDR3 is CAWRTGGTLYGYTF. The CDR3 coding sequence is TGTGCCTGGAGGACAGGGGGCACTCTCTATGGCTACACCTTC.

V usage is TRBV27 and J usage is TRBJ2-1; 7 nucleotides line up with TRBD2. V gave up 6 bases and J gave up 6 bases; unmatched junction bases: 8. Per the germline V gene, CDR1 is MNHEY and CDR2 is SMNVEV (reference sequence). CDR3 size: 14 residues. The CDR3 sequence is CASSGRELANEQFF. Here the CDR3 DNA reads TGTGCCAGCAGCGGGCGGGAGCTCGCCAATGAGCAGTTCTTC.

The chain joins TRBV4-1 to TRBJ1-5, with D perhaps matching TRBD1 (5 bases). This CDR3 contains 17 residues. Germline lookup yields CDR1 MGHRA and CDR2 YSYEKL. Between the trimmed V and J ends, which lost 1 base and 7 bases, there was a span of 20 bases. This CDR3 reads CASSQVVAGNPKQPQHF. Written as DNA, the CDR3 is TGCGCCAGCAGCCAAGTGGTCGCAGGGAACCCGAAGCAGCCCCAGCATTTT.

The chain couples TRBV9 to TRBJ2-1; possibly TRBD2 for D (5 bases). Trimming cost V 4 bases and J 0 bases, with 17 bases left between them. CDR1 and CDR2 (germline): SGDLS, YYNGEE. This CDR3 spans 17 amino acids. The CDR3 DNA is TGTGCCAGCAGCCTACAACCTCAGCGGTACTCCTACAATGAGCAGTTCTTC. Amino acids: CASSLQPQRYSYNEQFF.

The CDR3 sequence is CASSSQLNTEAFF. In DNA, the CDR3 is TGCGCCAGCAGCTCCCAACTAAACACTGAAGCTTTCTTT. The genes are TRBV5-1 and TRBJ1-1; no firm D call. Germline-derived CDR1 and CDR2 are SGHRS and YFSETQ. CDR3 length: 13 amino acids. With 3 bases removed from V and 2 bases from J, the gap between germline ends came to 8 bases. The variable domain in full, with the rest retrieved from reference TRBV5-1 and TRBJ1-1, is KAGVTQTPRYLIKTRGQQVTLSCSPISGHRSVSWYQQTPGQGLQFLFEYFSETQRNKGNFPGRFSGRQFSNSRSEMNVSTLELGDSALYLCASSSQLNTEAFFGQGTRLTVV.

The chain recombines TRBV6-6 with TRBJ1-4, with 8 bases that match TRBD1. Germline V gives CDR1 MNHNY, CDR2 SVGAGI (reference sequence). The CDR3 consists of 15 residues. The V segment lost 7 bases and the J segment 7 bases; nucleotides outside the gene matches: 11. CDR3 bases: TGTGCCAGCATTCAGCCGGCAGGGGGCGGTGAAAAACTGTTTTTT. As protein: CASIQPAGGGEKLFF.

This chain links TRBV5-1 with TRBJ1-2; TRBD1 agrees at 8 bases. Unmatched junction bases numbered 5, after V lost 4 bases and J lost 3 bases. Germline V CDR1 and CDR2: SGHRS, YFSETQ. This CDR3 has 14 residues. In DNA, the CDR3 is TGCGCCAGCAGCCTCGGACAGGGCGACTATGGCTACACCTTC. Protein sequence: CASSLGQGDYGYTF.

V usage is TRBV30 and J usage is TRBJ2-1; 9 bases are a match to TRBD1. With 7 bases clipped from V and 2 bases from J, the junction kept 3 bases outside the gene matches. Germline-derived CDR1 and CDR2 are GTSNPN and SVGIG (reference sequence). This CDR3 has 13 residues. The CDR3 DNA follows: TGTGCCTCCCGGACAGGGGCCTACAATGAGCAGTTCTTC. This encodes CASRTGAYNEQFF. Supplemented by reference TRBV30 and TRBJ2-1, the full variable domain reads SQTIHQWPATLVQPVGSPLSLECTVEGTSNPNLYWYRQAAGRGLQLLFYSVGIGQISSEVPQNLSASRPQDRQFILSSKKLLLSDSGFYLCASRTGAYNEQFFGPGTRLTVL.

The chain links TRBV27 to TRBJ2-7, with 7 bases matching TRBD1. V lost 6 bases and J lost 0; bases outside the gene matches: 8. The CDR3 length is 15 residues. CDR1 MNHEY and CDR2 SMNVEV come from the germline V gene (reference sequence). The CDR3 is CASRLTGWGSYEQYF. The CDR3, as DNA: TGTGCCAGCAGGCTGACAGGGTGGGGCTCCTACGAGCAGTACTTC.

The chain recombines TRBV11-3 with TRBJ2-7; no clear D gene. CDR1 and CDR2 (germline): SGHNT, YENEEA. This CDR3 has 13 amino acids. Trimming stripped 6 bases from V and 0 bases from J, with 9 bases between. CDR3 nucleotide sequence: TGTGCCAGCAGTCCGACTGACTCCTACGAGCAGTACTTC. Residues: CASSPTDSYEQYF.